These T cell receptor beta chains were read from a single sample in a study of cytomegalovirus exposure and HLA in healthy donors. TCRdb keeps only in-frame clones here, not all; method: immunoSEQ multiplex PCR. Here the sample spans fewer than 200,000 clones, roughly 67% being singletons. Specimen: PBMCs. These receptors originate from a woman in her late teens or twenties in good health and CMV-seropositive. Both conserved end residues are part of each CDR3. A D gene is named only where the DNA matches it firmly. Where a row states a size, it is once, few, many or the class of an expanded clone; other rows omit it.

>NA|TRBV2|TRBJ1-1|NA|13
CASRSGMNTEAFF
TGTGCCAGCAGGTCAGGGATGAACACTGAAGCTTTCTTT
>NA|TRBV11-3|TRBJ2-3|TRBD2|14
CASSLGLAADTQYF
TGTGCCAGCAGCCTTGGACTAGCAGCAGATACGCAGTATTTT
>NA|TRBV18|TRBJ1-6|NA|17
CASSLTDARDTKTPLHF
TGTGCCAGCTCGCTTACGGACGCGAGGGACACTAAGACCCCCCTCCACTTT
>NA|TRBV7-6|TRBJ2-7|NA|15
CASSLRGESSYEQYF
TGTGCCAGCAGCTTAAGGGGCGAGAGCTCCTACGAGCAGTACTTC
>NA|TRBV7-2|TRBJ2-1|NA|12
CASSSGYNEQFF
TGTGCCAGCAGCTCGGGGTACAATGAGCAGTTCTTC
>NA|TRBV7-9|TRBJ2-3|TRBD1|15
CASTHGTENTDTQYF
TGTGCCAGCACTCACGGGACAGAAAACACAGATACGCAGTATTTT
>NA|TRBV7-8|TRBJ1-1|NA|13
CASSLGVGGAAFF
TGTGCCAGCAGCTTAGGGGTCGGGGGTGCGGCTTTCTTT
>NA|TRBV28|TRBJ1-5|NA|15
CASSPRTVSNQPQHF
TGTGCCAGCAGTCCACGAACAGTTAGCAATCAGCCCCAGCATTTT
>many|TRBV6-4|TRBJ2-6|NA|16
CASSDSSASGANVLTF
TGTGCCAGCAGTGACTCATCGGCTAGTGGGGCCAACGTCCTGACTTTC
>NA|TRBV6-1|TRBJ2-7|NA|15
CASRDLDAGPYEQYF
TGTGCCAGCAGGGACCTGGACGCAGGGCCCTACGAGCAGTACTTC
>few|TRBV10-3|TRBJ1-2|NA|15
CAISESLSQGYGYTF
TGTGCCATCAGTGAGTCCCTAAGTCAGGGCTATGGCTACACCTTC
>NA|TRBV1|TRBJ2-7|NA|20
CTSSQDLSETSGGHSYEQYF
TGCACCAGCAGCCAAGATTTATCGGAGACTAGCGGGGGGCACTCCTACGAGCAGTACTTC
>NA|TRBV27|TRBJ2-1|TRBD2|19
CASSPPPGTSGGAYNEQFF
TGTGCCAGCAGTCCCCCCCCCGGGACTAGCGGGGGGGCATACAATGAGCAGTTCTTC
>NA|TRBV19|TRBJ2-2|NA|16
CASSIPRTGHTGELFF
TGTGCCAGTAGTATTCCCCGCACAGGTCACACCGGGGAGCTGTTTTTT
>NA|TRBV19|TRBJ2-7|NA|15
CASSIAPQGSYEQYF
TGTGCCAGTAGTATAGCGCCGCAGGGTTCCTACGAGCAGTACTTC
>NA|TRBV7-2|TRBJ1-5|TRBD1|15
CASSLRQGSNQPQHF
TGTGCCAGCAGCCTCCGACAGGGAAGCAATCAGCCCCAGCATTTT
>few|TRBV10-1|TRBJ2-7|TRBD1|15
CASQVNRTGLHEQYF
TGCGCCAGCCAGGTTAACCGGACAGGGCTCCACGAGCAGTACTTC
>few|TRBV5-5|TRBJ2-3|NA|17
CASSTGLERKGTDTQYF
TGTGCCAGCAGCACCGGACTGGAAAGGAAAGGCACAGATACGCAGTATTTT
>NA|TRBV9|TRBJ2-1|NA|15
CASSVGGGLGNEQFF
TGTGCCAGCAGCGTAGGGGGGGGCCTGGGAAATGAGCAGTTCTTC
>NA|TRBV2|TRBJ2-7|NA|12
CASMGRGYEQYF
TGTGCCAGCATGGGAAGGGGGTACGAGCAGTACTTC
>NA|TRBV7-2|TRBJ1-1|NA|13
CASSLVLNTEAFF
TGTGCCAGCAGCTTAGTATTAAACACTGAAGCTTTCTTT
>NA|TRBV5-4|TRBJ1-2|NA|13
CASSLERVYGYTF
TGTGCCAGCAGCCTCGAGAGGGTGTATGGCTACACCTTC
>NA|TRBV7-9|TRBJ1-1|NA|12
CSSSLESLEAFF
TGTTCCAGCAGCTTAGAGAGTCTTGAAGCTTTCTTT
>NA|TRBV9|TRBJ2-1|NA|12
CASSTGGGEQFF
TGTGCCAGCAGCACCGGCGGAGGTGAGCAGTTCTTC
>NA|TRBV18|TRBJ1-6|NA|15
CASSPPQSSASPLHF
TGTGCCAGCTCACCCCCACAGTCATCGGCTTCACCCCTCCACTTT
>few|TRBV15|TRBJ1-2|NA|15
CATSPGEWADYGYTF
TGTGCCACCAGCCCCGGGGAGTGGGCTGACTATGGCTACACCTTC
>NA|TRBV9|TRBJ2-2|NA|15
CASSVQGGSAGELFF
TGTGCCAGCAGCGTACAGGGAGGTTCGGCCGGGGAGCTGTTTTTT
>NA|TRBV12-5|TRBJ2-1|TRBD2|14
CASGFRSGNNEQFF
TGTGCTAGTGGTTTCCGTAGCGGGAACAATGAGCAGTTCTTC
>few|TRBV11-2|TRBJ1-2|NA|13
CASSLQGGYGYTF
TGTGCCAGCAGCTTGCAGGGAGGCTATGGCTACACCTTC
>NA|TRBV13|TRBJ2-2|TRBD1|19
CASSLGAGDSHSFTGELFF
TGTGCCAGCAGCTTAGGGGCTGGGGACAGCCATTCTTTCACCGGGGAGCTGTTTTTT
>NA|TRBV5-6|TRBJ2-3|TRBD2|19
CASSSGGWVLAGEADTQYF
TGTGCCAGCAGCTCAGGTGGTTGGGTGCTAGCGGGGGAGGCAGATACGCAGTATTTT
>NA|TRBV7-9|TRBJ2-5|NA|15
CASSLEGGLRETQYF
TGTGCCAGCAGCTTAGAGGGCGGACTTCGGGAGACCCAGTACTTC
>NA|TRBV5-1|TRBJ2-2|NA|16
CASSLRRTADAGELFF
TGCGCCAGCAGCTTGAGGAGGACAGCCGACGCCGGGGAGCTGTTTTTT
>once|TRBV12-1|TRBJ1-1|NA|14
CASSPGTVNTEAFF
TGTGCCAGCAGCCCCGGGACAGTGAACACTGAAGCTTTCTTT
>NA|TRBV19|TRBJ2-7|NA|12
CASSEQGREQYF
TGTGCCAGTAGTGAACAGGGTCGCGAGCAGTACTTC
>few|TRBV28|TRBJ1-3|NA|19
CASSGNLLGRGFSGNTIYF
TGTGCCAGCTCCGGGAACCTATTGGGCAGGGGTTTCTCTGGAAACACCATATATTTT
>NA|TRBV28|TRBJ2-3|TRBD2|16
CASSPPGSGGTDTQYF
TGTGCCAGCAGTCCCCCGGGGAGCGGGGGCACAGATACGCAGTATTTT
>NA|TRBV7-9|TRBJ2-7|NA|8
CASSDGEF
TGTGCCAGCAGCGACGGGGAGTTC
>NA|TRBV4-1|TRBJ2-7|NA|13
CASSQEPNGEQYF
TGCGCCAGCAGCCAAGAACCTAACGGTGAGCAGTACTTC
>NA|TRBV7-3|TRBJ1-2|NA|13
CASSLNRDYGYTF
TGTGCCAGCAGCCTGAACAGGGACTATGGCTACACCTTC